This T cell receptor beta chain was recovered during a study of technical replicates of blood from a few donors. The CDR3 sequence is 15 residues long. Germline values: CDR1 SEHNR, CDR2 FQNEAQ (reference sequence). V was pared by 5 bases and J by 6 bases, with 7 bases of the junction left unmatched. Data came from immunoSEQ multiplex PCR; TCRdb stores just in-frame clones and leaves some out. The data hold some 64,000 clones, with almost 95% observed a single time. The chain links TRBV7-9 to TRBJ2-3; 11 bases align to TRBD2. The sequenced sample was PBMCs. The clonotype was recovered from a human donor in good health. Some clones in this sample may be carry-over from other donors' samples. The chain's CDR3 is CASSPLAGGGDTQYF. DNA for the CDR3: TGTGCCAGCAGCCCTCTAGCGGGAGGCGGGGATACGCAGTATTTT.